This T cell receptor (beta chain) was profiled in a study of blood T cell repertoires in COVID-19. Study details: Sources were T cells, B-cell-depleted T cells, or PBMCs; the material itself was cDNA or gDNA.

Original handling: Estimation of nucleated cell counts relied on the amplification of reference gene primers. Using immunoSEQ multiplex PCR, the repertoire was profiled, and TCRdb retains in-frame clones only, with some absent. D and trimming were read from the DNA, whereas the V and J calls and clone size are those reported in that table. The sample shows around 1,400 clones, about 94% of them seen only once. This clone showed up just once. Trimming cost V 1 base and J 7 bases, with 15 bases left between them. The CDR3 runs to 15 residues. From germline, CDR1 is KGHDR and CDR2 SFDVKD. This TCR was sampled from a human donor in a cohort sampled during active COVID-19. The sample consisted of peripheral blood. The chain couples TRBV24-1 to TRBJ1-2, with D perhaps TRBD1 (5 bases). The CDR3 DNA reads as TGTGCCACCAGTGATTTACGGGACTCGGCGGGTGGCTACACCTTC. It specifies CATSDLRDSAGGYTF.